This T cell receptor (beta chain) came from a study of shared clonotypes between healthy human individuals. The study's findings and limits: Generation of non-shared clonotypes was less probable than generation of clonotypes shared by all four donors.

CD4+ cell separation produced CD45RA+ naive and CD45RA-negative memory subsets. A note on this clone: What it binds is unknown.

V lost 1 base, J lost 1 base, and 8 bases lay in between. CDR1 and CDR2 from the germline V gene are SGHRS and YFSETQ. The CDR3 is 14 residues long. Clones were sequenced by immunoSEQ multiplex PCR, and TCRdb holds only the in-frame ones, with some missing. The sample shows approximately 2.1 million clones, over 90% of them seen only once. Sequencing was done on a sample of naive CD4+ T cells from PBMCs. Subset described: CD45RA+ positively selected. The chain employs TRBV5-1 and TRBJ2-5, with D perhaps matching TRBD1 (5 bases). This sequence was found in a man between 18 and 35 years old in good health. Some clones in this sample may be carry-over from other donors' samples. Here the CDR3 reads CASSLKRGQETQYF. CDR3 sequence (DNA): TGCGCCAGCAGCTTGAAAAGGGGCCAAGAGACCCAGTACTTC.